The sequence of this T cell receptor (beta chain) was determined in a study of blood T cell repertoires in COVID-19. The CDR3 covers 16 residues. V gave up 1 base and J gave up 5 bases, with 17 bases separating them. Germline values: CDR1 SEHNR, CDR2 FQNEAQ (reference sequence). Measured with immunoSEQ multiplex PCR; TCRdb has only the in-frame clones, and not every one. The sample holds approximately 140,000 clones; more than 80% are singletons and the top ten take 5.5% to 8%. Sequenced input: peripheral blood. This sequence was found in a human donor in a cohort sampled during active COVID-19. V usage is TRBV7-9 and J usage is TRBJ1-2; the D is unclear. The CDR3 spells CASSLDPGSGGYGYTF. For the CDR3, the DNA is TGTGCCAGCAGCTTAGATCCCGGGAGCGGAGGATATGGCTACACCTTC.